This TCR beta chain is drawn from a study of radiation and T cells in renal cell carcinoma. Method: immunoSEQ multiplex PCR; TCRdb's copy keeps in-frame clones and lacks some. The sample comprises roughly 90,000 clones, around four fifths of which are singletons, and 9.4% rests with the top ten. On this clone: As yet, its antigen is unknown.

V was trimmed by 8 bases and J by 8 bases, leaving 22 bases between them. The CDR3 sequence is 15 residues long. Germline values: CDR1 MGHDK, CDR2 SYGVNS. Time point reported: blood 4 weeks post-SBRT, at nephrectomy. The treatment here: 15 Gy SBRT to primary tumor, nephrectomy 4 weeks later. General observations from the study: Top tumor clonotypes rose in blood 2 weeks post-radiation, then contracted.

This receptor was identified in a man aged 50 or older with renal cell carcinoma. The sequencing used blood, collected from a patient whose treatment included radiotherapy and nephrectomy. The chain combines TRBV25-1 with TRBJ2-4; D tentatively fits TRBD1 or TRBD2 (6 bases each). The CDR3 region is CASRHYGGRGHIQYF. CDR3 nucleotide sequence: TGTGCCAGCCGCCACTATGGGGGGCGAGGGCACATTCAGTACTTC.